This section outlines one T cell receptor (beta chain) sequence together with its context. What it binds is not known. Profiling relied on immunoSEQ multiplex PCR, and the TCRdb table lists in-frame clones only, not all of them. This table has fewer than 95,000 clones, 85% to 95% appearing once. This entry comes from a study of graft-versus-host responses after intestinal transplantation. The material sequenced was unstimulated CD8+ T cells sorted from spleen or lymph node cells, taken before intestinal transplant. The source of this sequence is a human donor who received an intestinal transplant.

The chain's CDR3 is CASSPTGTPSYEQYF. The CDR3 DNA reads TGTGCCAGCAGTCCAACCGGGACACCCTCCTACGAGCAGTACTTC. The genes are TRBV27 and TRBJ2-7; perhaps TRBD1 as D (6 bases). Trimming stripped 5 bases from V and 0 bases from J, with 14 bases between. Per germline, CDR1 MNHEY and CDR2 SMNVEV (reference sequence). This CDR3 is 15 amino acids long.